The 15 T cell receptor beta chains below all came from one sample that was sequenced in a study of cytomegalovirus exposure and HLA in healthy donors. Use of 60 Vbeta and 13 Jbeta primers characterized the PCR. Some clones are missing from TCRdb's copy, which holds only in-frame ones; the method was immunoSEQ multiplex PCR. The sample records around 170,000 clones, around 78% being singletons. The sequenced sample consisted of PBMCs. All receptors derive from a man aged 35-49 years in good health and CMV-seronegative.

This chain joins TRBV19 and TRBJ2-1; 7 bases fit TRBD2. CDR3 length equals 15 residues. Trimming at V came to 3 bases and at J to 6 bases, leaving 8 bases not matched to a gene. Per germline, CDR1 LNHDA and CDR2 SQIVND (reference sequence). CDR3 bases: TGTGCCAGTAGTATTCCGGCTAGCGGATTCAATGAGCAGTTCTTC. Translated, it gives CASSIPASGFNEQFF.

The chain links TRBV19 to TRBJ1-6; 8 bases are a match to TRBD1. This CDR3 spans 14 amino acids. Germline trimming cut 5 bases from V and 7 bases from J; bases unmatched to any gene: 4. Germline loops: CDR1 LNHDA, CDR2 SQIVND (reference sequence). The CDR3 reads CASSWDRTNSPLHF. The CDR3 DNA follows: TGTGCCAGTAGTTGGGACAGGACCAATTCACCCCTCCACTTT. Variable domain in full (rest from reference TRBV19 and TRBJ1-6): DGGITQSPKYLFRKEGQNVTLSCEQNLNHDAMYWYRQDPGQGLRLIYYSQIVNDFQKGDIAEGYSVSREKKESFPLTVTSAQKNPTAFYLCASSWDRTNSPLHFGNGTRLTVT.

This CDR3 is CASSGWDSHYEQYF. CDR3 DNA sequence: TGTGCCAGCAGCGGATGGGACAGCCACTACGAGCAGTACTTC. The rearrangement uses TRBV7-2 and TRBJ2-7, with 7 bases matching TRBD1. The length of the CDR3 is 14 residues. CDR1 is SGHTA, CDR2 FQGNSA, per germline. Trimming removed 5 bases from V and 3 bases from J; junction bases left unmatched: 7.

This chain connects TRBV9 to TRBJ2-3; D gene ambiguous. The CDR3 consists of 14 residues. V lost 0 bases and J lost 2, with 7 bases in between. Per the germline V gene, CDR1 is SGDLS and CDR2 is YYNGEE. CDR3 nucleotide sequence: TGTGCCAGCAGCGTAGGAGGCTACACAGATACGCAGTATTTT. It is translated as CASSVGGYTDTQYF.

This clone has more than one count but fewer than ten. The rearrangement uses TRBV5-1 and TRBJ1-1; D possibly corresponds to TRBD1 (6 bases). The V gene's germline CDR1 is SGHRS and CDR2 YFSETQ. Trimming cost V 0 bases and J 0 bases, with 12 bases left between them. This CDR3 region has 16 residues. CDR3 DNA: TGCGCCAGCAGCTTGGCGACTCGGACAGTGAACACTGAAGCTTTCTTT. Protein product: CASSLATRTVNTEAFF.

The chain uses TRBV18 and TRBJ2-7; 8 bases agree with TRBD1. V dropped 6 bases and J dropped 0; count of bases not matched to a gene: 7. The CDR3 is 15 amino acids. Per the germline V gene, CDR1 is KGHSH and CDR2 is LQKENI. CDR3 nucleotide sequence: TGTGCCAGCTCCGTGGACAGGGCCTTCTCCTACGAGCAGTACGTC. This sequence encodes CASSVDRAFSYEQYV.

This clone was counted only a few times. The V call is TRBV6-6, the J call TRBJ2-7, with TRBD2 identical over 7 bases. J lost 5 bases, V lost 4 bases, and 11 bases had no gene match. Germline CDR1 MNHNY, CDR2 SVGAGI (reference sequence). The length of the CDR3 is 15 residues. CDR3 DNA sequence: TGTGCCAGCAGTTGGTGGGGAGGGCCCAAACACGAGCAGTACGTC. This gives the protein CASSWWGGPKHEQYV.

CDR3 residues: CASSFLRTGMNTEAFF. As DNA, the CDR3 is TGTGCCAGCAGTTTCCTAAGGACAGGAATGAACACTGAAGCTTTCTTT. The chain joins TRBV27 to TRBJ1-1; 7 bases are a match to TRBD1. Germline values: CDR1 MNHEY, CDR2 SMNVEV (reference sequence). The CDR3 sequence is 16 residues long. The V gene end was trimmed by 3 bases and the J gene end by 0 bases; junction bases not matched to a gene: 7.

The V gene is TRBV9, the J gene TRBJ2-1; tentatively, D is TRBD2 (5 bases). The V end lost 5 bases, the J end lost 8 bases, and 20 bases lay between the germline ends. Germline CDR1 SGDLS, CDR2 YYNGEE. The CDR3 contains 15 residues. This chain's CDR3 is CASSPLTRNFDEQFF. CDR3 coding DNA: TGTGCCAGCAGTCCCTTAACTAGGAATTTCGATGAGCAGTTCTTC. Combining the CDR3 with reference TRBV9 and TRBJ2-1 gives the whole variable domain DSGVTQTPKHLITATGQRVTLRCSPRSGDLSVYWYQQSLDQGLQFLIQYYNGEERAKGNILERFSAQQFPDLHSELNLSSLELGDSALYFCASSPLTRNFDEQFFGPGTRLTVL.

The chain joins TRBV10-1 to TRBJ2-7; D call uncertain. This CDR3 comprises 14 residues. Between the trimmed V and J ends, which lost 6 bases and 4 bases, there was a span of 16 bases. CDR1 and CDR2 (germline): WNHNN, SYGVQD (reference sequence). CDR3: CASRTTAEPYEQYV. CDR3 coding DNA: TGCGCCAGCAGGACCACAGCTGAGCCTTACGAGCAGTACGTC.

This sequence joins TRBV6-1 and TRBJ2-5, with 8 bases that match TRBD2. The germline CDR1 and CDR2 sequences are MNHNS and SASEGT. After removal of 1 base from V and 0 bases from J, the junction contained 7 bases not matched to a gene. The CDR3 runs 17 residues. The CDR3 is CASSEGVASGYQETQYF. The CDR3 DNA reads TGTGCCAGCAGTGAAGGGGTCGCTAGCGGGTACCAAGAGACCCAGTACTTC.

Worth noting for this clone: The junction departs from germline at one end; a sequencing error may be responsible. The same CDR3 also results from other DNA sequences found in this sample. The J gene is TRBJ2-6, the V gene TRBV27; D possibly corresponds to TRBD1 (5 bases). The length of the CDR3 is 15 residues. Germline V lookup: CDR1 MNHEY, CDR2 SMNVEV (reference sequence). CDR3 DNA sequence: TGTGCCAGCAGTTCTCGGCTATCTGGGGCCAACGGCCTGACTTTC. Translation gives CASSSRLSGANGLTF.

The chain couples TRBV30 to TRBJ2-1, with a tentative D call TRBD1 (5 bases). CDR3 size: 11 residues. Germline V lookup: CDR1 GTSNPN, CDR2 SVGIG (reference sequence). V lost 5 bases and J 10 bases, leaving 12 bases between the germline ends. CDR3 loop: CAWASGIEQFF. CDR3 coding DNA: TGTGCCTGGGCCTCAGGGATAGAGCAGTTCTTC. Drawing the rest from reference TRBV30 and TRBJ2-1, the complete variable domain is SQTIHQWPATLVQPVGSPLSLECTVEGTSNPNLYWYRQAAGRGLQLLFYSVGIGQISSEVPQNLSASRPQDRQFILSSKKLLLSDSGFYLCAWASGIEQFFGPGTRLTVL.

The gene calls are TRBV5-1 and TRBJ2-2; D is uncertain. In germline, CDR1 is SGHRS, CDR2 YFSETQ. V dropped 1 base and J dropped 0 bases, with 7 bases sitting between them. This CDR3 spans 15 amino acids. The CDR3: CASSLQESNTGELFF. CDR3 bases: TGCGCCAGCAGCTTGCAGGAATCGAACACCGGGGAGCTGTTTTTT.

The chain is built from TRBV6-5 and TRBJ1-1, with 9 bases fitting TRBD1. The CDR3 runs to 14 residues. Germline V gives CDR1 MNHEY, CDR2 SVGAGI. Trimming took 6 bases from V and 7 from J; bases not matched to a gene: 9. CDR3 DNA: TGTGCCAGCAGAGAACGGACAGGGGCCGATGAAGCTTTCTTT. Its protein product is CASRERTGADEAFF.